Listed below are T cell receptor beta chains from one sample, sequenced in a study of T cells in Graves' hyperthyroidism and ophthalmopathy. Each CDR3 protein gets one entry after TCRdb re-called the multiplex PCR reads with MiXCR. The repertoire has roughly 580,000 distinct CDR3 sequences, approximately 15% of them found once; the top ten carry roughly 5.5%. Sequencing used blood. The receptors shown here come from a woman aged 25 to 39 with Graves' hyperthyroidism that later progressed to Graves' ophthalmopathy. The CDR3 runs from the conserved cysteine through the conserved F or W. D genes are given only for firm matches. Clone size is given for some rows only: seen once, a few or many times, or a class if the clone is expanded.

j_call	v_call	d_call	clone_size	cdr3_nt	cdr3_aa
TRBJ1-3	TRBV6-5	-	many	TGTGCCAGCAGTTACTCAGCAGGCTTGGTCTCTGGAAACACCATATATTTT	CASSYSAGLVSGNTIYF
TRBJ1-2	TRBV3-1	-	-	TGTGCCAGCAGCCAAGATAGTTCGGGCAGTTCGAGTGGCTACACCTTC	CASSQDSSGSSSGYTF
TRBJ2-7	TRBV7-9	-	many	TGTGCCAGCAGCTTAGTGCGTGAGGAGCAGTACTTC	CASSLVREEQYF
TRBJ1-3	TRBV28	-	many	TGTGCCAGCAGTTTGGGGGGAGGAGGAGTTGGAAACACCATATATTTT	CASSLGGGGVGNTIYF
TRBJ2-7	TRBV7-9	TRBD1	many	TGTGCCAGCAGCCCGCACATACAGGGGGCGGGTGAGCAGTACTTC	CASSPHIQGAGEQYF
TRBJ2-3	TRBV4-1	TRBD2	-	TGCGCCAGCAGCCAAGTGGTAGCGGGAGCAGATACGCAGTATTTT	CASSQVVAGADTQYF
TRBJ2-3	TRBV28	TRBD2	many	TGTGCCAGCAGACTCCTAGCGGGAGACACAGATACGCAGTATTTT	CASRLLAGDTDTQYF
TRBJ1-2	TRBV12-3/TRBV12-4	-	many	TGTGCCAGCAGACGCGTCCTTGGGGGGGGCTACACCTTC	CASRRVLGGGYTF
TRBJ2-7	TRBV24-1	-	-	TGTGCCACCAGTGATTTACCCCACCAGAGCTCCTACGAGCAGTACTTC	CATSDLPHQSSYEQYF
TRBJ2-1	TRBV10-3	-	many	TGTGCCATCAGAACGGCCCACAATGAGCAGTTCTTC	CAIRTAHNEQFF
TRBJ1-5	TRBV20-1	TRBD1	few	TGCAGTGCCCGGACAGGGGGGAATAGCAATCAGCCCCAGCATTTT	CSARTGGNSNQPQHF
TRBJ1-1	TRBV2	TRBD1	many	TGTGCCAGCCAGCTCCGTCAGGGGGCGGACACTGAAGCTTTCTTT	CASQLRQGADTEAFF
TRBJ1-1	TRBV27	-	many	TGTGCCAGCAGTGTTACACGGGGGACTGAAGCTTTCTTT	CASSVTRGTEAFF